This T cell receptor (beta chain) comes out of a study of cytomegalovirus exposure and HLA in healthy donors. General study findings and limits: For presence/absence analyses, sequencing depth was assumed to be roughly uniform across donors.

The V end lost 5 bases, the J end lost 0 bases, and 11 bases lay between the germline ends. This CDR3 spans 14 amino acids. CDR1 is MNHNY and CDR2 is SVGAGI in the germline V gene (reference sequence). Worth noting for this clone: Its antigen remains unknown.

PCR involved 60 Vbeta and 13 Jbeta primers. Libraries were prepared by immunoSEQ multiplex PCR; TCRdb keeps only in-frame clonotypes and omits some of them. The table records around 88,000 clones, under 85% of them present only once. Sample: PBMCs. The chain uses TRBV6-6 and TRBJ2-7; D remains ambiguous. The TCR sequence derives from a middle-aged woman in good health and CMV-seropositive. The CDR3 DNA is TGTGCCAGCAGTGAGGCGGAAAGCTCCTACGAGCAGTACTTC. This translates into CASSEAESSYEQYF.